The sequence of this T cell receptor beta chain was determined in a study of identical twins (dated by TCRdb to 2015 to 2016). The study in broad terms: The study deep-sequenced TCR alpha and beta repertoires from monozygotic twins, unrelated adults of various ages and cord blood to test whether fetal clonotypes persist. Replicate twin experiments were performed at different times using different library preparation protocols to rule out contamination.

Relative to germline, V is 11 bases shorter and J is 8 bases shorter, with 16 bases between their ends. There are 11 amino acids in the CDR3, from cysteine to phenylalanine inclusive. Solely the CDR3 DNA is kept, with 33 bases framed from the first base. CDR1 is given as ENHRY and CDR2 as SYGVKD, both from the germline V gene. This clonotype was observed many times. Its antigen is not yet known. The record has no base qualities; no much larger clone is one base away. What the work shows at the level of the full study, not this receptor alone: Because the same donors could not be followed over many years, the conclusions relied on cross-sectional statistical analysis. Compared with coincidental sharing between unrelated individuals, out-of-frame TCR alpha sequences shared between twins showed an excess of sequences with low generation probability. Invariant T cells such as MAIT and iNKT could partly confound zero-insertion analyses, though diverse VJ usage argued against this for most clonotypes. Out-of-frame TCR alpha sharing in monozygotic twins was systematically underestimated by recombination models, whereas sharing between unrelated individuals was in agreement with the recombination models. In beta out-of-frame sequences, excess twin sharing was weaker, because having fewer shared sequences lowered the signal-to-noise ratio. Abundant cord blood beta clonotypes carried fewer insertions; young adult naive repertoires showed a weaker similar trend, while memory repertoires showed none.

Only healthy Caucasian donors were included. Three pairs of female monozygotic twins, all aged roughly 18 to 29 years, were included in the twin cohort. Positive isolation kits from Invitrogen were used to isolate CD4+ and CD8+ T cell populations. The receptor library was made with 5' RACE. This sample was sequenced with an Illumina HiSeq 2000. A universal primer binding site was introduced by template switching, and a unique molecular identifier was present in the final cDNA, enabling accurate counting of TCR cDNA molecules. Specific primers in the conserved constant-segment region were used to synthesize first-strand cDNA for TCR alpha and beta chains. Each cDNA library was double barcoded, with a SMART-Mk sample barcode plus Illumina barcodes, to control for contamination. TruSeq adapter sequences and Illumina sample barcodes were added in two successive PCR steps. The TCR alpha and beta cDNA libraries were sequenced on the Illumina HiSeq platform using custom primers. In the original analysis: MiGEC processed the raw reads to extract unique molecular identifiers, while MiXCR was used to determine the CDR3 positions. For each individual, recombination models were inferred using an EM algorithm with the repgenHMM and IGoR tools. The analysis of shared clonotypes was done with the tcR package in R, with sharing normalized by the product of cloneset sizes. Out-of-frame nonproductive sequences were analyzed to study raw recombination free of thymic and clonal selection effects. The public reads were reprocessed in TCRdb via fastp at Q25 and MiXCR, keeping in-frame beta chains. For every CDR3 protein sequence, its rows merge into one entry that carries the most common genes and DNA. The V and J calls shown here were made by TCRdb, not taken from the authors' results. Across this sample there are 500,000 to 600,000 distinct CDR3 sequences, with 22% seen only once. The ten largest clones add up to about 0.99% of the sample.

These sequences were also reported in another study, on T cells expressing NK-cell markers. As the second paper documents: TCR beta-chain repertoires were profiled in sorted CD3+CD56+NKG2C+, CD3+CD56+NKG2C- and CD3+CD56-NKG2C+ T-cell subsets from about 8 donors. Among the eight sequenced donors, seven were HCMV-seropositive and one was HCMV-seronegative. To restrict sorting to alphabetaTCR-expressing T cells, an anti-gammadeltaTCR antibody was added in several experiments. In six donors, the dominant CD3+CD56+NKG2C+ clonotypes ranked among the top 10 CD8+ clonotypes, making up roughly 1.0-7.0% of CD8+ T cells. Those dominant clonotypes were again the most abundant among CD3+CD56-NKG2C+ cells in a handful of donors, at roughly 25-65%. It remained unclear whether the expanded NKG2C-expressing T cell clones were specific for HCMV antigens. The eight sequenced donors were randomly selected healthy volunteers, three men and five women. HCMV-specific IgG was detected in serum with a commercial ELISA kit to determine HCMV serostatus. MIGEC handled demultiplexing of the reads and grouping by UMI, while MiTCR was used to assemble and quantify clonotypes. To remove erroneous sequences, TCR cDNA sequences were retained only when supported by two or more reads. The tcR package was used for downstream repertoire analysis, and clonotypes were matched between fractions using CDR3 nucleotide sequence together with V segment. VDJmatch was used to annotate antigen specificity against VDJdb, with one amino acid substitution in CDR3 allowed.

This clonotype originated in a woman aged 18-30 years in good health. The sequenced sample was CD4+ T cells sorted from blood. The chain joins TRBV10-3 to TRBJ2-7; a tentative D match to TRBD2 spans 5 bases. The DNA is TGTGCCTCAAAGGACTTCCGCCAGCAGTACTTC. It specifies CASKDFRQQYF.